This T cell receptor (beta chain) was recovered during a study of control samples from healthy donors and cancer patients. Profiled with immunoSEQ multiplex PCR; TCRdb holds only in-frame clones, not every one. The sample contains 200,000 or so clones, roughly 94% of which appear only once. The V end lost 1 base, the J end lost 4 bases, and 11 bases lay between the germline ends. This CDR3 has 15 residues. Per germline, CDR1 MNHNS and CDR2 SASEGT. The sample consisted of blood. The receptor comes from a man in his fifties in good health. The J gene is TRBJ1-5, the V gene TRBV6-1; tentative D call: TRBD1 (6 bases). Written as DNA, the CDR3 is TGTGCCAGCAGTGAAGGAGGAGGGGGAAATCAGCCCCAGCATTTT. It is translated as CASSEGGGGNQPQHF.